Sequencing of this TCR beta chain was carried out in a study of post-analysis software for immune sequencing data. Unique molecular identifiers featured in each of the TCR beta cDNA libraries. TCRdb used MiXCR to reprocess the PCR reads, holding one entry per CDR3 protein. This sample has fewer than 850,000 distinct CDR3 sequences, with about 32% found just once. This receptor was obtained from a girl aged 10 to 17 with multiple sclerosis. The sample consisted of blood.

The CDR3 DNA reads as TGTGCCAGCGGGTCGGCAGGTGGGCAGCCCCAGCATTTT. This codes for CASGSAGGQPQHF. The rearrangement uses TRBV7-9 and TRBJ1-5; D unresolved. The germline gives CDR1 SEHNR, CDR2 FQNEAQ (reference sequence). Trimming removed 8 bases from V and 7 bases from J, with 15 bases in between. The CDR3 sequence is 13 residues long.